Many counts were recorded for the clone carrying this T cell receptor beta chain. Its antigen is still unknown. Attachment of unique molecular identifiers was made to individual cDNA molecules. TCRdb re-called the 5' RACE reads through MiXCR, storing one row per CDR3 protein. The table includes about 56,000 distinct CDR3 sequences, more than 9% detected once. The sample originates from a study of early T cells in non-severe SARS-CoV-2 infection. Study background: From unsorted whole blood, bulk RNA was sequenced, and the chains remained unpaired. Study outcomes and limitations: Anti-spike CD8 responses were favored in VDJdb matching, and private and CD4 specificities were missed.

The CDR3 length is 17 residues. With 6 bases clipped from V and 3 bases from J, the junction kept 9 bases outside the gene matches. Germline-derived CDR1 and CDR2 are SEHNR and FQNEAQ (reference sequence). The chain couples TRBV7-9 to TRBJ2-7; 15 bases agree with TRBD2. The receptor comes from an adult who was a healthcare worker with PCR-confirmed SARS-CoV-2 infection or an uninfected control (not recorded which). The material sequenced was whole blood. CDR3 amino acids: CASSRPGLAGGGYEQYF. The CDR3 region has the DNA TGTGCCAGCAGTCGACCGGGACTAGCGGGAGGAGGCTACGAGCAGTACTTC.